Described below is a single T cell receptor (beta chain) sequence and its context. The source of the sample is a study of blood T cell repertoires in COVID-19. Overall study: The origin of the acute and convalescent COVID-19 samples was the United States, Italy and Spain. The cDNA or gDNA used as material had been derived from T cells, B-cell-depleted T cells, or PBMCs.

The authors' processing: Amplification from reference gene primers served as the basis for estimated nucleated cell counts. Clones were read by immunoSEQ multiplex PCR, and TCRdb kept only the in-frame ones, dropping some. That table supplies the V and J calls and clone size; D and trimming were determined from the DNA. The profile shows some 80,000 clones, roughly 92% of them singletons. V lost 8 bases, J lost 4 bases, and 5 bases stayed unmatched. This CDR3 is 13 amino acids long. Germline CDR1 and CDR2: LNHDA and SQIVND (reference sequence). Seattle enrolled patients during active infection and tracked them longitudinally.

The V and J genes are TRBV19 and TRBJ1-5, with TRBD1 matching over 7 bases. The source material was peripheral blood. The TCR originated in a man between 45 and 60 years old with COVID-19, enrolled during active disease. CDR3 loop: CASSDRENQPQHF. The CDR3 DNA reads as TGTGCCAGTTCCGACAGGGAAAATCAGCCCCAGCATTTT.